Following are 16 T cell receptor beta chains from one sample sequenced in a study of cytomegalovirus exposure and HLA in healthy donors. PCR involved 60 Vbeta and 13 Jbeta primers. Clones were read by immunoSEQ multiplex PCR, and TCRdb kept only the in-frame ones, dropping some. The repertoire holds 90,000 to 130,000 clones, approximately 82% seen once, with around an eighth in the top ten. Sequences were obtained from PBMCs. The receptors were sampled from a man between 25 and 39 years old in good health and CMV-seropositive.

The CDR3 sequence: CASSLEQGRYGYTF. CDR3 in DNA: TGTGCCAGCAGCTTAGAACAGGGGAGATATGGCTACACCTTC. The chain has TRBV7-8 and TRBJ1-2, with 7 bases aligning to TRBD1. The length of the CDR3 is 14 residues. Looked up from germline, CDR1 is SGHVS and CDR2 is FQNEAQ. The junction had 4 bases not matched to a gene; V was cut back by 1 base and J by 5 bases.

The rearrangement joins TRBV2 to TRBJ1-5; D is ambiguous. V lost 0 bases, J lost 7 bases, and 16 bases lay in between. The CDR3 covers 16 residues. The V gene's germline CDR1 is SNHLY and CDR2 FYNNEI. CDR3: CASSEAGRGGFQPQHF. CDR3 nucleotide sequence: TGTGCCAGCAGTGAAGCTGGGCGGGGTGGCTTCCAGCCCCAGCATTTT.

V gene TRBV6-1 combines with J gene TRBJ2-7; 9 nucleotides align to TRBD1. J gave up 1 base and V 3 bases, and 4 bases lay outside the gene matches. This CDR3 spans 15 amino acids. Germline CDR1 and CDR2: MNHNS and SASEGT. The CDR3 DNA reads TGTGCCAGCAGTGAGTGGACAGGGGAATCCTACGAGCAGTACTTC. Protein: CASSEWTGESYEQYF.

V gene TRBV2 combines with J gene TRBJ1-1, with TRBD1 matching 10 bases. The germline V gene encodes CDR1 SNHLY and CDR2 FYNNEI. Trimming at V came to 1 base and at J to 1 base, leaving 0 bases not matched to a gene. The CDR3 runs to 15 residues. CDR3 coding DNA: TGTGCCAGCAGTGAAGGGGACAGGGGGAACACTGAAGCTTTCTTT. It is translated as CASSEGDRGNTEAFF.

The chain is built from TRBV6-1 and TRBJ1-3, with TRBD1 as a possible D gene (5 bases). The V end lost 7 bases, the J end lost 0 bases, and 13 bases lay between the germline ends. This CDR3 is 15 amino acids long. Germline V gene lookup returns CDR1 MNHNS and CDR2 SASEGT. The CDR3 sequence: CASNRGGDSGNTIYF. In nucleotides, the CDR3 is TGTGCCAGCAACCGGGGGGGGGACTCTGGAAACACCATATATTTT.

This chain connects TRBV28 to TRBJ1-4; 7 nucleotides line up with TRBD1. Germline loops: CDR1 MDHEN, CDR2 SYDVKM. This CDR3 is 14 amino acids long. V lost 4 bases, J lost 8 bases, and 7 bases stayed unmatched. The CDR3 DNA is TGTGCCAGCAGTTCCCGACAGGGAAGGGAAAAACTGTTTTTT. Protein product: CASSSRQGREKLFF.

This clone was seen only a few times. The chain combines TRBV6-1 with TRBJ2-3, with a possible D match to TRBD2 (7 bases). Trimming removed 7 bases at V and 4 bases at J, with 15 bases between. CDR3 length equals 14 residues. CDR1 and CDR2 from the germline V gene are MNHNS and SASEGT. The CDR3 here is CASTSRGGADTQYF. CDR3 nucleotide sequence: TGTGCCAGCACCTCTCGAGGGGGGGCAGATACGCAGTATTTT.

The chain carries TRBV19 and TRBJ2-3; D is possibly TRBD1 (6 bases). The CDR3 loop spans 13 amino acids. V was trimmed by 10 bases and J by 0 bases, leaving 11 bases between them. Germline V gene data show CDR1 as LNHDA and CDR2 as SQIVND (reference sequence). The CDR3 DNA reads TGTGCCACCCGGACAGCTAGCACAGATACGCAGTATTTT. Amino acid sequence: CATRTASTDTQYF.

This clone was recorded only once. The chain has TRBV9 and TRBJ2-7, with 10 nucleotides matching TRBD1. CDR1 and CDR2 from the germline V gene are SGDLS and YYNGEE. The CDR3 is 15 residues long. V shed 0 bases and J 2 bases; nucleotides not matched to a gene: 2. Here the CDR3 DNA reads TGTGCCAGCAGCGTAGCCGACAGGGGGCCCTACGAGCAGTACTTC. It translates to CASSVADRGPYEQYF.

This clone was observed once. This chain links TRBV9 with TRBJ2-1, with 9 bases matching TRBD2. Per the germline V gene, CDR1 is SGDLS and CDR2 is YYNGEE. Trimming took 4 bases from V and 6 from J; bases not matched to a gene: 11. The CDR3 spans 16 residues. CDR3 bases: TGTGCCAGCAGCAAATTAAGCGGGGGGCCCCTCAATGAGCAGTTCTTC. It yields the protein CASSKLSGGPLNEQFF.

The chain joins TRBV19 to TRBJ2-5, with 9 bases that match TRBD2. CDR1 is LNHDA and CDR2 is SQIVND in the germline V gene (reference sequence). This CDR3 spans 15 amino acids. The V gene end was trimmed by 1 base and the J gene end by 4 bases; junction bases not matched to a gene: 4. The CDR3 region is CASSIGLAAGETQYF. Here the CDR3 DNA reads TGTGCCAGTAGTATAGGACTAGCGGCGGGAGAGACCCAGTACTTC.

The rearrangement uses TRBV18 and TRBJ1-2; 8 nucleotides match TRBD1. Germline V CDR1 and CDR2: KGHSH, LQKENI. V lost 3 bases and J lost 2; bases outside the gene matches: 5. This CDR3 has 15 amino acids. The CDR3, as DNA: TGTGCCAGCTCACCTACCCAGGGGGCCAACTATGGCTACACCTTC. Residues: CASSPTQGANYGYTF.

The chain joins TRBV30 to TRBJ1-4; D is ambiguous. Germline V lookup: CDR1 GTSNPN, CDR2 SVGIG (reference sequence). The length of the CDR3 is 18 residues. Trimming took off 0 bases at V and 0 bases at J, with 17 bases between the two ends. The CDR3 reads CAWSVPALMFATNEKLFF. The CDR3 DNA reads TGTGCCTGGAGTGTACCCGCACTAATGTTTGCAACTAATGAAAAACTGTTTTTT. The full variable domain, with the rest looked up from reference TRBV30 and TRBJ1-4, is SQTIHQWPATLVQPVGSPLSLECTVEGTSNPNLYWYRQAAGRGLQLLFYSVGIGQISSEVPQNLSASRPQDRQFILSSKKLLLSDSGFYLCAWSVPALMFATNEKLFFGSGTQLSVL.

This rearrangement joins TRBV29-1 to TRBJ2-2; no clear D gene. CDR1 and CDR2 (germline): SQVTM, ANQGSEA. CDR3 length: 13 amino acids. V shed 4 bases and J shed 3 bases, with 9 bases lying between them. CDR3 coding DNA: TGCAGCGTTGGGATGGCGGACACCGGGGAGCTGTTTTTT. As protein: CSVGMADTGELFF.

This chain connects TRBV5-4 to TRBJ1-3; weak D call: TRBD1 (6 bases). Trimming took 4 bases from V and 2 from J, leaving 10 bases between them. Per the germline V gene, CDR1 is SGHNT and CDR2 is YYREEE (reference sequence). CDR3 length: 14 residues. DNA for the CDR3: TGTGCCAGCAGCCCGGACAGTCCTGGAAACACCATATATTTT. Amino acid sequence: CASSPDSPGNTIYF.

The CDR3 reads CASSKGETQYF. The CDR3 DNA follows: TGTGCCAGTAGTAAGGGGGAGACCCAGTACTTC. The genes are TRBV19 and TRBJ2-5; D possibly corresponds to TRBD1 (5 bases). V lost 4 bases to trimming and J lost 5 bases, with 5 bases between them. This CDR3 spans 11 amino acids. Per germline, CDR1 LNHDA and CDR2 SQIVND (reference sequence).